This T cell receptor beta chain was retrieved from a study of regulatory T cells in long-lasting Graves disease. This clonotype was detected ten times or more. TCR beta libraries were built with iRepertoire HTBI primers and Arm-PCR of CDR3 regions. TCRdb re-derived calls from the multiplex PCR reads in MiXCR, one entry per CDR3 protein. Counted here are about 290,000 distinct CDR3 sequences, around 20% occurring once; the ten biggest clones make up approximately 60%. The ends were cut back, 6 bases at V and 5 bases at J, with 8 bases in the middle. CDR3 length: 11 amino acids. Indicated time point: persistent/refractory GD, antithyroid drugs over 5 years with positive TRAb. The TCR library used RNA extracted from PBMCs.

The sequences come from peripheral blood mononuclear cells (PBMCs), collected when the disease was refractory, from a patient treated with antithyroid drugs. This clonotype was sampled from a female donor with Graves disease. This sequence joins TRBV12-3 or TRBV12-4 and TRBJ2-7; D unresolved. The DNA for the CDR3 is TGTGCCAGCAGGAGGTGGGACGAGCAGTACTTC. This codes for CASRRWDEQYF.